This is a list of T cell receptor beta chains from one sample in a study of cytomegalovirus exposure and HLA in healthy donors. Sequenced by immunoSEQ multiplex PCR; TCRdb stores in-frame clones only, minus some. Of about 140,000 clones in the sample, 76% were seen once. The sequenced material came from PBMCs. These receptors all come from a male donor in good health and CMV-seronegative. Both conserved end residues are part of each CDR3. D genes are given only for firm matches. Rows give clone size only sometimes, using once, few, many, or a class for an expanded clone.

V gene: TRBV2
J gene: TRBJ2-2
clone size: .
D gene: TRBD2
CDR3 DNA: TGTGCCAGCAGTGGGGGACTAGCCCTAATCGGGGAGCTGTTTTTT
CDR3 protein: CASSGGLALIGELFF

V gene: TRBV10-3
J gene: TRBJ2-7
clone size: .
D gene: TRBD1
CDR3 DNA: TGTGCCATCAGCCGACAGGGGAGCTACGAGCAGTACTTC
CDR3 protein: CAISRQGSYEQYF

V gene: TRBV6-5
J gene: TRBJ2-1
clone size: .
D gene: TRBD2
CDR3 DNA: TGTGCCAGCAGTGCAGCGGGGGGAAACAATGAGCAGTTCTTC
CDR3 protein: CASSAAGGNNEQFF

V gene: TRBV25-1
J gene: TRBJ2-7
clone size: .
D gene: TRBD2
CDR3 DNA: TGTGCCAGCAGTGATGGCGGGAGGGCCGGTTCCTACGAGCAGTACTTC
CDR3 protein: CASSDGGRAGSYEQYF

V gene: TRBV20-1
J gene: TRBJ2-3
clone size: .
D gene: .
CDR3 DNA: TGCAGTGCTAGAGACGGGGATACGCAGTATTTT
CDR3 protein: CSARDGDTQYF

V gene: TRBV7-9
J gene: TRBJ2-7
clone size: once
D gene: TRBD2
CDR3 DNA: TGTGCCAGCAGCACCTCCAGCGGGGGGCCTACCTACGAGCAGTACTTC
CDR3 protein: CASSTSSGGPTYEQYF

V gene: TRBV2
J gene: TRBJ2-1
clone size: .
D gene: TRBD2
CDR3 DNA: TGTGCCAGCAGATTAGCGGGGGGGGGCTATGAGCAGTTCTTC
CDR3 protein: CASRLAGGGYEQFF

V gene: TRBV18
J gene: TRBJ2-2
clone size: few
D gene: .
CDR3 DNA: TGTGCCAGCTCGCCAGGGCCTAACACCGGGGAGCTGTTTTTT
CDR3 protein: CASSPGPNTGELFF

V gene: TRBV28
J gene: TRBJ2-5
clone size: .
D gene: .
CDR3 DNA: TGTGCCAGCAGTCCCACTCGGTACGAGACCCAGTACTTC
CDR3 protein: CASSPTRYETQYF

V gene: TRBV7-2
J gene: TRBJ1-2
clone size: .
D gene: .
CDR3 DNA: TGTGCCAGCAGCTTATGGGGGGGCGCGTCGGCTAACTACGGCTACACCTTC
CDR3 protein: CASSLWGGASANYGYTF

V gene: TRBV5-4
J gene: TRBJ1-3
clone size: .
D gene: .
CDR3 DNA: TGTGCCAGCAGCTTGGGGGGGGACTTCTCTGGAAACACCATATATTTT
CDR3 protein: CASSLGGDFSGNTIYF

V gene: TRBV30
J gene: TRBJ1-2
clone size: .
D gene: .
CDR3 DNA: TGTGCCTGGAGTCCCCTTTACAACGGCTACACCTTC
CDR3 protein: CAWSPLYNGYTF

V gene: TRBV4-1
J gene: TRBJ1-4
clone size: .
D gene: TRBD1
CDR3 DNA: TGCGCCAGCAGCGGACCAGGGGGTAATGAAAAACTGTTTTTT
CDR3 protein: CASSGPGGNEKLFF

V gene: TRBV19
J gene: TRBJ1-1
clone size: .
D gene: .
CDR3 DNA: TGTGCCAGTAGTTCTCAACAGGGCTCTGAAGCTTTCTTT
CDR3 protein: CASSSQQGSEAFF

V gene: TRBV14
J gene: TRBJ1-4
clone size: few
D gene: TRBD1
CDR3 DNA: TGTGCCAGCAGCTTCGGGACAGGGGGTGAAAAACTGTTTTTT
CDR3 protein: CASSFGTGGEKLFF

V gene: TRBV7-2
J gene: TRBJ1-4
clone size: .
D gene: .
CDR3 DNA: TGTGCCAGCAGCCCAACGAGGGGGGGCGGGGAAAAACTGTTTTTT
CDR3 protein: CASSPTRGGGEKLFF

V gene: TRBV5-1
J gene: TRBJ1-3
clone size: .
D gene: .
CDR3 DNA: TGCGCCAGCAGCTTGGCCGGGGGGAATGGAAACACCATATATTTT
CDR3 protein: CASSLAGGNGNTIYF

V gene: TRBV7-9
J gene: TRBJ2-5
clone size: .
D gene: .
CDR3 DNA: TGTGCCAGCAGTCTGACCCCGCGGCGGGAGACCCAGTACTTC
CDR3 protein: CASSLTPRRETQYF

V gene: TRBV7-9
J gene: TRBJ2-1
clone size: .
D gene: TRBD2
CDR3 DNA: TGTGCCAGCAGCGTGTCTAGCGGAGCAAGCTCCTACAATGAGCAGTTCTTC
CDR3 protein: CASSVSSGASSYNEQFF

V gene: TRBV5-6
J gene: TRBJ2-5
clone size: few
D gene: .
CDR3 DNA: TGTGCCAGCAGCTTGCTCGCCTGGGCTACGAGGGAAGAGACCCAGTACTTC
CDR3 protein: CASSLLAWATREETQYF

V gene: TRBV4-1
J gene: TRBJ1-2
clone size: .
D gene: .
CDR3 DNA: TGCGCCAGCAGCCAGGGGAGCCACTATGGCTACACCTTC
CDR3 protein: CASSQGSHYGYTF

V gene: TRBV30
J gene: TRBJ1-1
clone size: .
D gene: .
CDR3 DNA: TGTGCCTGGAGTGTCGGGGGTAACACTGAAGCTTTCTTT
CDR3 protein: CAWSVGGNTEAFF

V gene: TRBV5-1
J gene: TRBJ2-1
clone size: .
D gene: TRBD2
CDR3 DNA: TGCGCCAGCAGCCCGCGGGAGGCCGGCTACAATGAGCAGTTCTTC
CDR3 protein: CASSPREAGYNEQFF

V gene: TRBV5-6
J gene: TRBJ2-3
clone size: .
D gene: .
CDR3 DNA: TGTGCCAGCAGCGAAACAGGGTCGCAGTATTTT
CDR3 protein: CASSETGSQYF

V gene: TRBV10-3
J gene: TRBJ1-4
clone size: few
D gene: .
CDR3 DNA: TGTGCCATCAGTGGGGAGGCCATAGGGGAAAAACTGTTTTTT
CDR3 protein: CAISGEAIGEKLFF

V gene: TRBV13
J gene: TRBJ2-3
clone size: .
D gene: TRBD2
CDR3 DNA: TGTGCCAGCAGCCCCCCCTCAGCGGGAGTGTCCACAGATACGCAGTATTTT
CDR3 protein: CASSPPSAGVSTDTQYF

V gene: TRBV15
J gene: TRBJ1-2
clone size: .
D gene: TRBD1
CDR3 DNA: TGTGCCGCCAGCAGAGGAGGACAGGGGGACTATGGCTACACCTTC
CDR3 protein: CAASRGGQGDYGYTF

V gene: TRBV6-5
J gene: TRBJ1-5
clone size: once
D gene: .
CDR3 DNA: TGTGCCAGCAGTTACTCCGGGGATTTGAGCAATCAGCCCCAGCATTTT
CDR3 protein: CASSYSGDLSNQPQHF

V gene: TRBV7-3
J gene: TRBJ1-1
clone size: .
D gene: .
CDR3 DNA: TGTGCCAGCAGCGAGGCCAGGGCCACTGAAGCTTTCTTT
CDR3 protein: CASSEARATEAFF

V gene: TRBV7-2
J gene: TRBJ2-7
clone size: .
D gene: TRBD1
CDR3 DNA: TGTGCCAGCAGCCGGATGAAGGCCGGGACAGGGCCCCTCTACGAGCAGTACTTC
CDR3 protein: CASSRMKAGTGPLYEQYF

V gene: TRBV19
J gene: TRBJ1-5
clone size: .
D gene: TRBD1
CDR3 DNA: TGTGCCATTTCCAGGGGGCCAGGGCAGCCCCAGCATTTT
CDR3 protein: CAISRGPGQPQHF

V gene: TRBV6-5
J gene: TRBJ2-6
clone size: .
D gene: .
CDR3 DNA: TGTGCCAGCAGTTACTCGTACGGGACTGGGGCCAACGTCCTGACCTTC
CDR3 protein: CASSYSYGTGANVLTF

V gene: TRBV18
J gene: TRBJ2-5
clone size: few
D gene: .
CDR3 DNA: TGTGCCAGCTCACCACCTAGTCAGGACAGAACTGGGACCCAGTACTTC
CDR3 protein: CASSPPSQDRTGTQYF

V gene: TRBV5-1
J gene: TRBJ2-1
clone size: once
D gene: TRBD2
CDR3 DNA: TGCGCCAGCAGCCGGGGCCAGCGGGGGGTTAGCTCCTACAATGAGCAGTTCTTC
CDR3 protein: CASSRGQRGVSSYNEQFF

V gene: TRBV28
J gene: TRBJ2-7
clone size: .
D gene: .
CDR3 DNA: TGTGCCAGCAGTTGGAGGTACGAGCAGTACTTC
CDR3 protein: CASSWRYEQYF

V gene: TRBV28
J gene: TRBJ1-3
clone size: .
D gene: .
CDR3 DNA: TGTGCCAGCAGTTCCGACAGCTCTGGAAACACCATATATTTT
CDR3 protein: CASSSDSSGNTIYF

V gene: TRBV25-1
J gene: TRBJ2-5
clone size: .
D gene: .
CDR3 DNA: TGTGCCAGCAGTGAAGGGCAGGGGGGCCGAGAGACCCAGTACTTC
CDR3 protein: CASSEGQGGRETQYF

V gene: TRBV5-1
J gene: TRBJ2-6
clone size: .
D gene: TRBD1
CDR3 DNA: TGCGCCAGCAGCCGTACCGGGACAGGGGCCTCTGGGGCCAACGTCCTGACTTTC
CDR3 protein: CASSRTGTGASGANVLTF

V gene: TRBV28
J gene: TRBJ1-2
clone size: few
D gene: .
CDR3 DNA: TGTGCCAGCATCGGACAGTCGAGGGGCTACACCTTC
CDR3 protein: CASIGQSRGYTF

V gene: TRBV18
J gene: TRBJ1-2
clone size: .
D gene: TRBD1
CDR3 DNA: TGTGCCAGCTCACCAGACAGGGGGCGGTCGTACTATGGCTACACCTTC
CDR3 protein: CASSPDRGRSYYGYTF

V gene: TRBV5-1
J gene: TRBJ2-1
clone size: .
D gene: .
CDR3 DNA: TGCGCCAGCAGCTTTGACGGGAACAATGAGCAGTTCTTC
CDR3 protein: CASSFDGNNEQFF

V gene: TRBV25-1
J gene: TRBJ2-3
clone size: .
D gene: TRBD2
CDR3 DNA: TGTGCCAGCAGTCGGACTAGCGGTAGCACAGATACGCAGTATTTT
CDR3 protein: CASSRTSGSTDTQYF

V gene: TRBV10-3
J gene: TRBJ2-1
clone size: .
D gene: .
CDR3 DNA: TGTGCCATCAGTGAAGGAAAAAACCCGGGCAATGAGCAGTTCTTC
CDR3 protein: CAISEGKNPGNEQFF

V gene: TRBV4-2
J gene: TRBJ2-7
clone size: .
D gene: .
CDR3 DNA: TGTGCCAGCAGCCAAGTTTCGGTACCGAACGAGCAGTACTTC
CDR3 protein: CASSQVSVPNEQYF

V gene: TRBV1
J gene: TRBJ2-1
clone size: .
D gene: .
CDR3 DNA: TGCACCAGCAGCCTACGCCTTAACGACAGGCAAAATGAGCAGTTCTTC
CDR3 protein: CTSSLRLNDRQNEQFF

V gene: TRBV2
J gene: TRBJ1-1
clone size: few
D gene: TRBD1
CDR3 DNA: TGTGCCAGCAGCCTACAGGGGATCATGAACACTGAAGCTTTCTTT
CDR3 protein: CASSLQGIMNTEAFF

V gene: TRBV5-3
J gene: TRBJ1-2
clone size: .
D gene: TRBD1
CDR3 DNA: TGTGCCAGAAGCTCTGACCGGGACAGCTCAAACTATGGCTACACCTTC
CDR3 protein: CARSSDRDSSNYGYTF

V gene: TRBV27
J gene: TRBJ2-1
clone size: few
D gene: TRBD1
CDR3 DNA: TGTGCCAGCAGTGCCCGGGACAGGAACTACAATGAGCAGTTCTTC
CDR3 protein: CASSARDRNYNEQFF

V gene: TRBV29-1
J gene: TRBJ2-6
clone size: .
D gene: .
CDR3 DNA: TGCAGCGTTACTTCCTGGGCCAACGTCCTGACTTTC
CDR3 protein: CSVTSWANVLTF

V gene: TRBV28
J gene: TRBJ1-2
clone size: .
D gene: .
CDR3 DNA: TGTGCCAGCGGGTTAAGGCGGGGCTACACCTTC
CDR3 protein: CASGLRRGYTF

V gene: TRBV5-4
J gene: TRBJ2-5
clone size: .
D gene: TRBD1
CDR3 DNA: TGTGCCAGCAGGGGACAGCCACAAGAGACCCAGTACTTC
CDR3 protein: CASRGQPQETQYF

V gene: TRBV7-2
J gene: TRBJ2-7
clone size: once
D gene: TRBD2
CDR3 DNA: TGTGCCAGCGGGAGGGGAGGTCCGACCGAGCAGTACTTC
CDR3 protein: CASGRGGPTEQYF

V gene: TRBV19
J gene: TRBJ1-5
clone size: .
D gene: TRBD1
CDR3 DNA: TGTGCCAGTAGTATAACAGGGGGAGGACAGCCCCAGCATTTT
CDR3 protein: CASSITGGGQPQHF

V gene: TRBV4-3
J gene: TRBJ2-5
clone size: .
D gene: .
CDR3 DNA: TGCGCCAGCAGCCAAGATGTCCCAGCGGGACATATTCAAGAGACCCAGTACTTC
CDR3 protein: CASSQDVPAGHIQETQYF

V gene: TRBV30
J gene: TRBJ2-7
clone size: .
D gene: TRBD1
CDR3 DNA: TGTGCCTGGAGTGTAGGAGGACAGGGCCACGAGCAGTACTTC
CDR3 protein: CAWSVGGQGHEQYF